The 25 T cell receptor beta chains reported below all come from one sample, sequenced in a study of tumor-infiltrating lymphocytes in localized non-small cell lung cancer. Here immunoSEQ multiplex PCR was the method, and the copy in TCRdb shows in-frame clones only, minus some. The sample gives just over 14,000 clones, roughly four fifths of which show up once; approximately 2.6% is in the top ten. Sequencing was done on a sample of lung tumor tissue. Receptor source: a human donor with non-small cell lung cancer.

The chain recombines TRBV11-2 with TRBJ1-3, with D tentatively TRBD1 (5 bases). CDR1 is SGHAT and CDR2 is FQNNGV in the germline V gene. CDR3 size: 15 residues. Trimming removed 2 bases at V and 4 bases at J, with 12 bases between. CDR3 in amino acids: CASSLFQGLGNTIYF. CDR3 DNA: TGTGCCAGCAGCTTATTTCAGGGCCTCGGAAACACCATATATTTT. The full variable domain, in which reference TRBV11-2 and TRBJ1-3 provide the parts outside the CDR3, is EAGVAQSPRYKIIEKRQSVAFWCNPISGHATLYWYQQILGQGPKLLIQFQNNGVVDDSQLPKDRFSAERLKGVDSTLKIQPAKLEDSAVYLCASSLFQGLGNTIYFGEGSWLTVV.

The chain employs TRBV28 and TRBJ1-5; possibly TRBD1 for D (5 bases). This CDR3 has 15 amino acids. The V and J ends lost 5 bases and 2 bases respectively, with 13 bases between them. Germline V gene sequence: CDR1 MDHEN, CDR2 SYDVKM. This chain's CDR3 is CASSPQGSGNQPQHF. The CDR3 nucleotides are TGTGCCAGCAGTCCCCAGGGCTCGGGCAATCAGCCCCAGCATTTT.

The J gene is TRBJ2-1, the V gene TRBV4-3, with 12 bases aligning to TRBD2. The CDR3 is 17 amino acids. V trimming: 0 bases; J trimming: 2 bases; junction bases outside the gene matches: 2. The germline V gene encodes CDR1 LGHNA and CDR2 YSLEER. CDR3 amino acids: CASSQDLAGGAYNEQFF. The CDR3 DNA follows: TGCGCCAGCAGCCAAGATCTAGCGGGGGGGGCCTACAATGAGCAGTTCTTC.

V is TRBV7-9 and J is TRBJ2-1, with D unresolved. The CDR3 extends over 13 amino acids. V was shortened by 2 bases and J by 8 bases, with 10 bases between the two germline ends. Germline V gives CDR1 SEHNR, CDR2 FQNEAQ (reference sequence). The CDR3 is CASSLIAWDEQFF. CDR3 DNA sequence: TGTGCCAGCAGCTTAATTGCGTGGGATGAGCAGTTCTTC. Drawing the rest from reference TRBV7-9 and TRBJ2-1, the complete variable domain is DTGVSQNPRHKITKRGQNVTFRCDPISEHNRLYWYRQTLGQGPEFLTYFQNEAQLEKSRLLSDRFSAERPKGSFSTLEIQRTEQGDSAMYLCASSLIAWDEQFFGPGTRLTVL.

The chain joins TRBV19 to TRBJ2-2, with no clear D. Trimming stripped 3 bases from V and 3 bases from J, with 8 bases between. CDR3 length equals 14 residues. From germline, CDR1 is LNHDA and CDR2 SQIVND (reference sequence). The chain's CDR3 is CASSIEGDTGELFF. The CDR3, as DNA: TGTGCCAGTAGTATTGAAGGCGACACCGGGGAGCTGTTTTTT.

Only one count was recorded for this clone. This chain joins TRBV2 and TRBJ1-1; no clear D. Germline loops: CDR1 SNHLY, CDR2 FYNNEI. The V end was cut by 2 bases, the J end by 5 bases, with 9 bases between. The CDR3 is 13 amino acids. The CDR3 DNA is TGTGCCAGCAGTGAAAGGGAGGGAACTGAAGCTTTCTTT. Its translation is CASSEREGTEAFF.

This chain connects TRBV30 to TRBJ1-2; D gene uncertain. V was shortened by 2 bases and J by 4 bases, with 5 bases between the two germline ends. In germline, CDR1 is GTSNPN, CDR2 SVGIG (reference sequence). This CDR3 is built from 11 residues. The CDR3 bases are TGTGCCTGGAGTATCGGCTATGGCTACACCTTC. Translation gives CAWSIGYGYTF.

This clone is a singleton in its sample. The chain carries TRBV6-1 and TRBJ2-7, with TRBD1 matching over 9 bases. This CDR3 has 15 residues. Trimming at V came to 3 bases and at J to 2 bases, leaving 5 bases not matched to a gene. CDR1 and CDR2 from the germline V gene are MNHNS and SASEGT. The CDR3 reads CASSEVTGGPYEQYF. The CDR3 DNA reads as TGTGCCAGCAGTGAGGTGACAGGGGGTCCCTACGAGCAGTACTTC.

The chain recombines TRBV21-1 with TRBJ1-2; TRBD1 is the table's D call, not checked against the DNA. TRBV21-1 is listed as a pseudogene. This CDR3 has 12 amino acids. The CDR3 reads CASSVQGVGYTF. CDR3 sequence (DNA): TGTGCCAGCAGCGTCCAAGGGGTTGGCTACACCTTC.

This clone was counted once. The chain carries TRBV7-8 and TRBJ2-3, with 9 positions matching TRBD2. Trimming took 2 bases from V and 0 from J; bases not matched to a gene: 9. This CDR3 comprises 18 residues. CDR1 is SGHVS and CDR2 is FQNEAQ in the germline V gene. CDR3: CASSLRSLAGSSTDTQYF. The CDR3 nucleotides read TGTGCCAGCAGCTTAAGATCCCTAGCGGGGTCTAGCACAGATACGCAGTATTTT. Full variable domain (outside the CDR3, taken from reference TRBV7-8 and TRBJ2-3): GAGVSQSPRYKVAKRGQDVALRCDPISGHVSLFWYQQALGQGPEFLTYFQNEAQLDKSGLPSDRFFAERPEGSVSTLKIQRTQQEDSAVYLCASSLRSLAGSSTDTQYFGPGTRLTVL.

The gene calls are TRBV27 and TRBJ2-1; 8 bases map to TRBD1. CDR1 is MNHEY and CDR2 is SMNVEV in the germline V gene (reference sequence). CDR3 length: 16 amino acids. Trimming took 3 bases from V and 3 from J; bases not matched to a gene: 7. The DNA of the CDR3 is TGTGCCAGCAGTTTTCCCGGGACAGGACACTACAATGAGCAGTTCTTC. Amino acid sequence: CASSFPGTGHYNEQFF.

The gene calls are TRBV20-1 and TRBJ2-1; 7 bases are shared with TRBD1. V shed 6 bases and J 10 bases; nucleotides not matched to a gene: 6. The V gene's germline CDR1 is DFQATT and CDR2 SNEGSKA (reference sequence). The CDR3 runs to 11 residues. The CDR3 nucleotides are TGCAGTGCCCCAAGGGGGCGGGAGCAGTTCTTC. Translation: CSAPRGREQFF.

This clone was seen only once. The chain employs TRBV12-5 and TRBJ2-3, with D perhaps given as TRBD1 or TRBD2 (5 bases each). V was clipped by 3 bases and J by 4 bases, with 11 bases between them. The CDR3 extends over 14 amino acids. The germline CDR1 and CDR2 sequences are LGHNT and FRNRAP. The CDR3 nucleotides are TGTGCTAGTGGTTTAGGGACGGTCGCAGATACGCAGTATTTT. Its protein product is CASGLGTVADTQYF.

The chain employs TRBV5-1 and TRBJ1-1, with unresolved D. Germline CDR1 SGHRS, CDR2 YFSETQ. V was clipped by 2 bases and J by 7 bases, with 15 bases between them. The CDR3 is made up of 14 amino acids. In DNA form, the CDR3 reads TGCGCCAGCAGCTTAGATTCGTCTGGAGGTGAAGCTTTCTTT. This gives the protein CASSLDSSGGEAFF.

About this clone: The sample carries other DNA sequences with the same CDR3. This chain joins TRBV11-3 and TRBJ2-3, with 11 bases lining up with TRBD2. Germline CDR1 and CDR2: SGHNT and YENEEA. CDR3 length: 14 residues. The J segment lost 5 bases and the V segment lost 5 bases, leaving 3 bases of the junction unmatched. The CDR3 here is CASSPGLAGDTQYF. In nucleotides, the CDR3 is TGTGCCAGCAGCCCTGGACTAGCGGGAGATACGCAGTATTTT.

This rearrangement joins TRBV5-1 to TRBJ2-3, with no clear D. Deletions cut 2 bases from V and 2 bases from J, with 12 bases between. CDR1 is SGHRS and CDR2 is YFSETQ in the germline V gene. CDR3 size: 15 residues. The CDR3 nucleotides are TGCGCCAGCAGCTTAAAAATACAAGACACAGATACGCAGTATTTT. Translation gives CASSLKIQDTDTQYF.

DNA of the CDR3: TGTGCCAGCAGCTTGCGGACAGGCTTCCACGAGCAGTACTTC. It specifies CASSLRTGFHEQYF. The J gene is TRBJ2-7, the V gene TRBV5-6; 7 bases align to TRBD1. The CDR3 loop spans 14 amino acids. Trimming removed 1 base from V and 5 bases from J; junction bases left unmatched: 6. CDR1 is SGHDT, CDR2 YYEEEE, per germline.

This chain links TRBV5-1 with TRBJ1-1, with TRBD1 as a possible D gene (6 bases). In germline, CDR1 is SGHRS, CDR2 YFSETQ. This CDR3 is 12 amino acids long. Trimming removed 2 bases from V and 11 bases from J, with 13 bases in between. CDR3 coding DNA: TGCGCCAGCAGCTTCCAACAGGGCTCGGCTTTCTTT. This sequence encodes CASSFQQGSAFF.

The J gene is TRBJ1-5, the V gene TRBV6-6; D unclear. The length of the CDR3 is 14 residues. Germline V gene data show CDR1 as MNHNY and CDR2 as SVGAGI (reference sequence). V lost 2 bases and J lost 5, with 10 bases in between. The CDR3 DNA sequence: TGTGCCAGCAGTTACGGGCAGTTATATCAGCCCCAGCATTTT. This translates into CASSYGQLYQPQHF.

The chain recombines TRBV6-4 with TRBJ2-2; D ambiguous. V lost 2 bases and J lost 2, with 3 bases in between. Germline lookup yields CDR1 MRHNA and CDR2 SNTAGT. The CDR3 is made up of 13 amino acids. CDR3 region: CASSDGNTGELFF. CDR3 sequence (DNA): TGTGCCAGCAGTGACGGTAACACCGGGGAGCTGTTTTTT.

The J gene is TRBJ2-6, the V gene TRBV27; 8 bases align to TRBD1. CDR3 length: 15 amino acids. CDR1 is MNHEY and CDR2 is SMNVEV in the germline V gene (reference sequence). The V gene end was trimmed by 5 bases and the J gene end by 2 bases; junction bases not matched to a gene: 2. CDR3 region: CASSTTGAGANVLTF. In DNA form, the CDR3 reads TGTGCCAGCAGTACGACAGGGGCTGGGGCCAACGTCCTGACTTTC.

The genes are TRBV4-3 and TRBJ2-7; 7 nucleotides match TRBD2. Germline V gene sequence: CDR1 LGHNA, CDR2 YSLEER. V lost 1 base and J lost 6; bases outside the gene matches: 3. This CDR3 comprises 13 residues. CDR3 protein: CASSQGREFEQYF. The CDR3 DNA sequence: TGCGCCAGCAGCCAAGGGCGGGAGTTCGAGCAGTACTTC.

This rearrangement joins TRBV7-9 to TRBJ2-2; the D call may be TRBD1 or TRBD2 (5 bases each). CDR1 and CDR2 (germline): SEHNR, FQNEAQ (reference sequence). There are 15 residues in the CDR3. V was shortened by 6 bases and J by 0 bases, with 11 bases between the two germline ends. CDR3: CASSSGSPNTGELFF. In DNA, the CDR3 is TGTGCCAGCAGTTCAGGGAGCCCGAACACCGGGGAGCTGTTTTTT.

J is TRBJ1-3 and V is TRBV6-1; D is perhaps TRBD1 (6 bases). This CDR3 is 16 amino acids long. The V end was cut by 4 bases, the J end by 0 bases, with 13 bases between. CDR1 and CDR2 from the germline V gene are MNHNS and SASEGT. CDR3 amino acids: CASSGFRDISGNTIYF. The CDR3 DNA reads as TGTGCCAGCAGTGGCTTCCGGGACATCTCTGGAAACACCATATATTTT.

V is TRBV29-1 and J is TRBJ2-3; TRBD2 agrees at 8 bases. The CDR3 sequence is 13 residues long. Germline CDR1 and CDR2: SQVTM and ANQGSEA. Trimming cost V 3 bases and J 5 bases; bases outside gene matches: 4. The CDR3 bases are TGCAGCGTTGAGCGGGAGGTAGAAGATACGCAGTATTTT. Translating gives CSVEREVEDTQYF.